Listed below are T cell receptor beta chains from one sample, sequenced in a study of blood T cell repertoires in COVID-19. Clones were sequenced by immunoSEQ multiplex PCR, and TCRdb holds only the in-frame ones, with some missing. The sample comprises about 140,000 clones, approximately 85% of which are singletons, and over 1.5% rests with the top ten. Source material: peripheral blood. These receptors came from a man between 65 and 85 years old with acute or convalescent COVID-19. The CDR3 runs from the conserved cysteine through the conserved F or W. D genes are given only for firm matches.

J	D	V	CDR3	DNA
TRBJ1-3	.	TRBV18	CASSPANPSSGNTIYF	TGTGCCAGCTCCCCAGCCAATCCGAGCTCTGGAAACACCATATATTTT
TRBJ1-3	.	TRBV6-7	CASSSGSGNTIYF	TGTGCCAGCAGTTCCGGGTCAGGAAACACCATATATTTT
TRBJ2-1	TRBD1	TRBV7-3	CASSPGTGTYNEQFF	TGTGCCAGCAGCCCCGGGACAGGGACCTACAATGAGCAGTTCTTC
TRBJ1-2	.	TRBV19	CASSPGSEGYTF	TGTGCCAGTAGTCCCGGGAGCGAGGGCTACACCTTC
TRBJ1-1	.	TRBV9	CASSAPAPSGTEAFF	TGTGCCAGCAGCGCCCCTGCCCCCAGCGGCACTGAAGCTTTCTTT
TRBJ2-7	TRBD2	TRBV18	CASSPPSGGVSYEQYF	TGTGCCAGCTCACCACCGAGCGGGGGGGTTTCCTACGAGCAGTACTTC
TRBJ1-4	TRBD1	TRBV6-5	CASRRDRRNEKLFF	TGTGCCAGCCGACGGGACAGGCGAAATGAAAAACTGTTTTTT
TRBJ1-1	TRBD1	TRBV27	CASSFIRDRGIAEAFF	TGTGCCAGCAGTTTTATTAGGGACAGGGGGATTGCTGAAGCTTTCTTT
TRBJ1-2	TRBD1	TRBV7-9	CASSLGTGFIGQNYGYTF	TGTGCCAGCAGCTTAGGGACAGGGTTTATTGGGCAAAACTATGGCTACACCTTC
TRBJ2-7	TRBD1	TRBV5-5	CASSPNTPPQGKHF	TGTGCCAGCAGCCCAAATACCCCCCCACAGGGGAAGCACTTC
TRBJ2-3	.	TRBV5-1	CASSRQAVTDTQYF	TGCGCCAGCAGTCGACAGGCTGTTACAGATACGCAGTATTTT
TRBJ1-1	.	TRBV7-9	CASSSTAYVRFF	TGTGCCAGCAGCTCCACCGCGTATGTCCGTTTCTTT
TRBJ2-1	TRBD2	TRBV19	CASRAGGDESYNEQFF	TGTGCCAGTAGAGCCGGGGGGGACGAGTCCTACAATGAGCAGTTCTTC
TRBJ2-2	TRBD1	TRBV19	CASRPGQRRIGELFF	TGTGCCAGTAGGCCGGGACAGAGACGAATCGGGGAGCTGTTTTTT
TRBJ1-1	.	TRBV5-1	CASSLGGRGNTEAFF	TGCGCCAGCAGCTTGGGAGGGAGGGGGAACACTGAAGCTTTCTTT
TRBJ2-2	TRBD2	TRBV7-3	CASSWDPGTGGSKFTGELFF	TGTGCCAGCAGCTGGGACCCAGGGACGGGAGGATCAAAGTTTACCGGGGAGCTGTTTTTT
TRBJ2-5	.	TRBV11-2	CASSFNRDLETQYF	TGTGCCAGCAGCTTTAACCGGGATCTGGAGACCCAGTACTTC